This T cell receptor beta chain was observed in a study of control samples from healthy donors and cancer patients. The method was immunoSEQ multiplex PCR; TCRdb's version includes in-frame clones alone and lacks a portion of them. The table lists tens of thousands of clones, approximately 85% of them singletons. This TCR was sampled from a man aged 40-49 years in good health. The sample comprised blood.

CDR3 region: CASKRDGHGYTF. The CDR3 nucleotides are TGTGCCAGCAAAAGGGATGGACATGGCTACACCTTC. The J gene is TRBJ1-2, the V gene TRBV25-1; D unclear. Trimming removed 7 bases at V and 6 bases at J, with 12 bases between. The CDR3 extends over 12 amino acids. Germline CDR1 is MGHDK and CDR2 is SYGVNS.